Listed here are 20 T cell receptor beta chains from one sample, sequenced in a study of a mutant IDH1 vaccine in newly diagnosed glioma. Time point given: baseline, week 1 (first vaccination visit). The treatment is: pre-vaccination baseline after standard-of-care therapy. Some clones are missing from TCRdb's copy, which holds only in-frame ones; the method was immunoSEQ multiplex PCR. Among tens of thousands of clones listed, roughly 88% were seen once. Sequencing was performed on PBMCs, taken from a glioma patient treated with radiotherapy, temozolomide or both. The receptors originated from a middle-aged man with glioma.

The rearrangement joins TRBV4-1 to TRBJ1-3, with D uncertain. Germline V lookup: CDR1 MGHRA, CDR2 YSYEKL. The CDR3 length is 13 residues. The V end was cut by 4 bases, the J end by 4 bases, with 8 bases between. The CDR3 sequence is CASSREAGNTIYF. The CDR3, as DNA: TGCGCCAGCAGCCGAGAGGCAGGAAACACCATATATTTT.

The chain combines TRBV20-1 with TRBJ2-1; no definite D call. Germline CDR1 reads DFQATT; CDR2 reads SNEGSKA (reference sequence). Trimming removed 5 bases from V and 5 bases from J, with 4 bases in between. The CDR3 contains 10 residues. In nucleotides, the CDR3 is TGCAGTGCTGTGAACAATGAGCAGTTCTTC. Translated, it gives CSAVNNEQFF.

The V and J genes are TRBV4-3 and TRBJ2-1, with 9 bases matching TRBD1. The CDR3 is 15 amino acids. V was clipped by 4 bases and J by 3 bases; unmatched bases: 4. Germline CDR1 is LGHNA and CDR2 is YSLEER. CDR3 region: CASSPGQGIYNEQFF. The CDR3 DNA reads TGCGCCAGCAGCCCGGGACAGGGAATCTACAATGAGCAGTTCTTC.

This sequence joins TRBV7-6 and TRBJ2-7; D is uncertain. The V end lost 1 base, the J end lost 1 base, and 8 bases lay between the germline ends. The CDR3 runs to 14 residues. Germline V gives CDR1 SGHVS, CDR2 FNYEAQ. In DNA form, the CDR3 reads TGTGCCAGCAGCTTAGTCGCGGAGTCCTACGAGCAGTACTTC. Translating gives CASSLVAESYEQYF.

This sequence joins TRBV27 and TRBJ1-1; 7 nucleotides align to TRBD1. The CDR3 has 15 residues. CDR1 is MNHEY, CDR2 SMNVEV, per germline (reference sequence). The J segment lost 8 bases and the V segment lost 5 bases, leaving 14 bases of the junction unmatched. The CDR3 region has the DNA TGTGCCAGCAGTCCATCACAGGGGACCACCTCGGAAGCTTTCTTT. This translates into CASSPSQGTTSEAFF.

The rearrangement joins TRBV18 to TRBJ2-7, with D possibly called TRBD1 or TRBD2 (7 bases each). The V and J ends lost 3 bases and 3 bases respectively, with 18 bases between them. There are 16 residues in the CDR3. In germline, CDR1 is KGHSH, CDR2 LQKENI. CDR3 DNA sequence: TGTGCCAGCTCACCCCCGGGGGGACAGAGTATCTACGAGCAGTACTTC. Amino acid sequence: CASSPPGGQSIYEQYF.

The chain is built from TRBV5-1 and TRBJ1-4; TRBD1 is a possible D gene (6 bases). Germline CDR1 is SGHRS and CDR2 is YFSETQ. CDR3 length: 14 residues. V was shortened by 0 bases and J by 7 bases, with 10 bases between the two germline ends. CDR3 region: CASSLGGPPEKLFF. For the CDR3, the DNA is TGCGCCAGCAGCTTGGGGGGGCCCCCTGAAAAACTGTTTTTT.

This sequence joins TRBV14 and TRBJ2-7, with 8 positions matching TRBD1. J gave up 6 bases and V 4 bases, and 2 bases lay outside the gene matches. The CDR3 totals 12 residues. Germline CDR1 SGHDN, CDR2 FVKESK. In DNA, the CDR3 is TGTGCCAGCAGCCCCGGGACAGGCGAGCAGTACTTC. Its protein product is CASSPGTGEQYF.

The V call is TRBV2, the J call TRBJ2-7; TRBD2 matches 10 bases. V shed 0 bases, J shed 3 bases, and the junction held 14 bases outside the gene matches. Germline CDR1 and CDR2: SNHLY and FYNNEI. The CDR3 length is 19 residues. DNA for the CDR3: TGTGCCAGCAGTGAAGCCCCCCCCACAGTAGCGGGAGGTATCTACGAGCAGTACTTC. Translating it yields CASSEAPPTVAGGIYEQYF.

The gene calls are TRBV7-6 and TRBJ2-1; the match to TRBD2 covers 7 bases. Germline V CDR1 and CDR2: SGHVS, FNYEAQ. V dropped 2 bases and J dropped 5; count of bases not matched to a gene: 6. The CDR3 totals 15 residues. CDR3 sequence reads: CASSLWGGSNNEQFF. In DNA form, the CDR3 reads TGTGCCAGCAGCTTATGGGGCGGGAGCAACAATGAGCAGTTCTTC.

V usage is TRBV7-2 and J usage is TRBJ2-3, with unresolved D. This CDR3 is 15 amino acids long. The germline CDR1 and CDR2 sequences are SGHTA and FQGNSA. V shed 6 bases and J shed 0 bases, with 13 bases lying between them. The DNA of the CDR3 is TGTGCCAGCAGGAAACTTCGTTCTAGCACAGATACGCAGTATTTT. It yields the protein CASRKLRSSTDTQYF.

Only one count was recorded for this clone. The chain joins TRBV10-3 to TRBJ2-7, with D possibly TRBD1 on 6 matching bases. This CDR3 is built from 15 residues. Trimming left V 8 bases short and J 3 bases short, with 20 bases between. Germline values: CDR1 ENHRY, CDR2 SYGVKD. The CDR3 DNA is TGTGCCATCGATTACAGGGCCCCCCATGACTACGAGCAGTACTTC. Amino acids: CAIDYRAPHDYEQYF.

The chain employs TRBV6-5 and TRBJ2-7; D might be TRBD1 (6 bases). Trimming left V 0 bases short and J 3 bases short, with 9 bases between. Germline CDR1 is MNHEY and CDR2 is SVGAGI. The CDR3 is 14 amino acids. DNA of the CDR3: TGTGCCAGCAGTTACTCGTCCAGGGGCTACGAGCAGTACTTC. It yields the protein CASSYSSRGYEQYF.

The CDR3 sequence is CASSRITGGGTGELFF. In DNA, the CDR3 is TGCGCCAGCAGCCGCATCACCGGCGGTGGCACCGGGGAGCTGTTTTTT. The chain links TRBV4-3 to TRBJ2-2; D gene uncertain. The germline V gene has CDR1 LGHNA and CDR2 YSLEER. The CDR3 has 16 amino acids. V dropped 4 bases and J dropped 4 bases, with 16 bases sitting between them.

The rearrangement links TRBV4-2 to TRBJ2-5; 8 bases match TRBD2. There are 17 residues in the CDR3. The germline V gene has CDR1 LGHNA and CDR2 YNFKEQ. V was pared by 3 bases and J by 4 bases, with 13 bases of the junction left unmatched. Here the CDR3 reads CASSHPTSGRVRETQYF. CDR3 sequence (DNA): TGTGCCAGCAGCCATCCCACAAGCGGGAGAGTCAGAGAGACCCAGTACTTC.

In its sample, this clone was seen once. This chain uses TRBV7-3 with TRBJ2-7; the D call may be TRBD1 or TRBD2 (6 bases each). V dropped 2 bases and J dropped 3 bases, with 14 bases sitting between them. The CDR3 runs to 15 residues. Germline CDR1 and CDR2: SGHTA and FQGTGA. The CDR3 spells CASSLYPGANYEQYF. The CDR3 region has the DNA TGTGCCAGCAGCTTATATCCGGGGGCAAACTACGAGCAGTACTTC.

The rearrangement joins TRBV7-9 to TRBJ2-1, with 9 bases identical to TRBD2. Germline V gene data show CDR1 as SEHNR and CDR2 as FQNEAQ (reference sequence). J lost 2 bases, V lost 8 bases, and 16 bases had no gene match. This CDR3 has 18 residues. The DNA for the CDR3 is TGTGCCAGCCGAGGGTGGGCGGGAGGGCCAGTTGCCTACAATGAGCAGTTCTTC. Translating gives CASRGWAGGPVAYNEQFF.

This sequence joins TRBV7-9 and TRBJ2-2; D unclear. Per germline, CDR1 SEHNR and CDR2 FQNEAQ (reference sequence). V lost 0 bases, J lost 6 bases, and 8 bases lay in between. The CDR3 runs to 14 residues. The CDR3, as DNA: TGTGCCAGCAGCTTAGCGAGACCCTCCGGGGAGCTGTTTTTT. Protein: CASSLARPSGELFF.

CDR3 coding DNA: TGTGCCAGCAAGACGACAGGGTCTAATCAGCCCCAGCATTTT. It codes for CASKTTGSNQPQHF. V and J are TRBV6-6 and TRBJ1-5, with TRBD1 matching 7 bases. CDR1 is MNHNY and CDR2 is SVGAGI in the germline V gene (reference sequence). The CDR3 is 14 residues long. The trim removed 7 bases at V and 4 bases at J, leaving 7 bases unmatched.

The chain joins TRBV4-3 to TRBJ2-2; D is possibly TRBD1 (6 bases). The CDR3 has 14 residues. CDR1 is LGHNA, CDR2 YSLEER, per germline. V was trimmed by 4 bases and J by 6 bases, leaving 12 bases between them. CDR3 region: CASSRMGASGELFF. CDR3 in DNA: TGCGCCAGCAGCCGGATGGGGGCGTCCGGGGAGCTGTTTTTT.